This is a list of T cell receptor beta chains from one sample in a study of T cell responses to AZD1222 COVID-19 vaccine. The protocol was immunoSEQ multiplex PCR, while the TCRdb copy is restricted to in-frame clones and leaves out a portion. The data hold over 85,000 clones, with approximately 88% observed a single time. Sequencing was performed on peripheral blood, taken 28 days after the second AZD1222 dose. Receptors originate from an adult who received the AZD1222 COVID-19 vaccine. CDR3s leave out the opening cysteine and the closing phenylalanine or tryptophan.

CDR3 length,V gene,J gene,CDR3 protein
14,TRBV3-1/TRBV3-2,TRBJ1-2,ASSHEWSQANYGYT
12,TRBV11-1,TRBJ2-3,ASSTSRAGDTQY
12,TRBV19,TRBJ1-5,ASSTGAGNQPQH
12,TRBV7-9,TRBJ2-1,ASSLGTVNNEQF
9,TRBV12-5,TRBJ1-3,ASGSGNTIY
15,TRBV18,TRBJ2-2,ASSPLAGGPRTGELF
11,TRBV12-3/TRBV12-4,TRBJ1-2,ASSLIPSYGYT
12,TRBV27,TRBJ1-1,ASSEPWGNTEAF
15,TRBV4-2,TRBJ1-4,ASSQDYAGVGREKLF
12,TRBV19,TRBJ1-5,ASSMSGYGQPQH